This T cell receptor (beta chain) was obtained from a study of HIV-infected children after antiretroviral therapy interruption. Concerning this clonotype: This may stem from a read error, because a much larger clone lies one nucleotide away.

Unique molecular identifiers were included in an RNA-based 3' RACE TCR library. From the 3' RACE reads, TCRdb called clonotypes with MiXCR, one entry per CDR3 protein. This sample carries more than 40,000 distinct CDR3 sequences, 4.3% of them seen once, and the ten largest clones take 0.6% to 0.85%. The CDR3 totals 15 residues. Germline V gene sequence: CDR1 GTSNPN, CDR2 SVGIG (reference sequence). Treatment described: PENTA 11 planned treatment interruption arm or continuous ART arm. The rearrangement uses TRBV30 and TRBJ1-6, with D tentatively TRBD1 (5 bases). This sequence originates from a pool of human donors with HIV. The source material was CD45RA+ CD4+ T cells from PBMCs, pooled from several time points, sampled from a donor given antiretroviral therapy, either interrupted or continuous. The subset here: naive CD4+ CD45RA+ CD45RO- T cells. CDR3 region: CAWTMLGGANSSLHF. In nucleotides, the CDR3 is TGTGCCTGGACTATGTTGGGTGGGGCTAATTCATCCCTCCACTTT.